This TCR beta chain was recorded in a study of regulatory T cells in long-lasting Graves disease. Study-wide points: Authors noted too few samples as a limitation.

The sample's time point: newly diagnosed GD, antithyroid drugs for less than 3 months. Following extraction of RNA from PBMCs, that RNA was used to make the TCR library. From an endocrinology department in Xi'an, China, came the patients. This clonotype was seen many times. As yet, its antigen is unknown. CDR1 and CDR2 from the germline V gene are SNHLY and FYNNEI. This CDR3 spans 14 amino acids. Unmatched junction bases numbered 4, after V lost 10 bases and J lost 0 bases. Relying on iRepertoire HTBI primers and Arm-PCR of CDR3 regions, the team built TCR beta libraries. Original processing notes: Throughout the samples, researchers identified 55 to 65 TRBV and approximately 14 TRBJ segments. TCRdb reprocessed the multiplex PCR reads via MiXCR and lists one record per CDR3 protein. The V and J calls come from TCRdb's annotation, not from the publication. Of under 450,000 distinct CDR3 sequences listed, about 16% are singletons.

This same sample was also taken into another study, of T cells in Graves' hyperthyroidism and ophthalmopathy. That work contributes: Pregnant or lactating patients were excluded, as were those with uncontrolled infection or other autoimmune disease.

The TCR comes from a woman younger than 30 with Graves disease. The starting material was peripheral blood mononuclear cells (PBMCs), obtained at new diagnosis, from a patient treated with antithyroid drugs. J is TRBJ2-7 and V is TRBV2, with TRBD2 identical over 12 bases. The CDR3 spells CAISSGRGSYEQYF. The CDR3 DNA reads TGTGCCATCTCTAGCGGGAGGGGCTCCTACGAGCAGTACTTC.